This T cell receptor beta chain was sequenced in a study of blood T cell repertoires in COVID-19. Study details: Samples of COVID-19 (acute and convalescent) were obtained from the United States, Italy and Spain. In each case, the material was cDNA or gDNA derived from T cells, B-cell-depleted T cells, or PBMCs.

Authors' processing steps: Quantification of nucleated cells was approximated via reference gene primer amplification. Sequencing used immunoSEQ multiplex PCR; TCRdb keeps in-frame clones, though not all of them. That table furnishes V, J and clone size, whereas the DNA furnished D and trimming. Here the sample spans under 150,000 clones, roughly 80% being singletons. The sample consisted of peripheral blood. The receptor was derived from a man in his fifties or sixties with acute or convalescent COVID-19.

The chain's CDR3 is CASSIILSGGLGTDTQYF. CDR3 nucleotide sequence: TGTGCCAGCAGCATTATCCTCTCGGGTGGTCTAGGCACAGATACGCAGTATTTT. The rearrangement links TRBV27 to TRBJ2-3; no clear D gene. Germline V gene lookup returns CDR1 MNHEY and CDR2 SMNVEV (reference sequence). This CDR3 has 18 residues. Trimming removed 6 bases from V and 1 base from J, with 23 bases in between.